The clone carrying this TCR beta chain has more than one count but fewer than ten. These data belong to a study of memory CD4+ T cells and cytomegalovirus serostatus. This CDR3 has 17 residues. J lost 1 base, V lost 1 base, and 5 bases had no gene match. Germline V CDR1 and CDR2: SGHTA, FQGNSA. The table came from immunoSEQ multiplex PCR; TCRdb's copy has only in-frame clones and leaves some out. This table has some 87,000 clones, about four fifths appearing once. Single viable CD3+CD4+CD8-CD45RO+ cells were sorted as the memory CD4+ T cells. The chain is built from TRBV7-2 and TRBJ2-1, with 9 bases identical to TRBD2. The sequencing sample was made of memory CD4+ T cells from blood. This clonotype originated in an adult in good health and CMV-seropositive. CDR3 nucleotides: TGTGCCAGCAGCTTAGTTCCTAGCGGGACTTCCTACAATGAGCAGTTCTTC. The encoded protein is CASSLVPSGTSYNEQFF.